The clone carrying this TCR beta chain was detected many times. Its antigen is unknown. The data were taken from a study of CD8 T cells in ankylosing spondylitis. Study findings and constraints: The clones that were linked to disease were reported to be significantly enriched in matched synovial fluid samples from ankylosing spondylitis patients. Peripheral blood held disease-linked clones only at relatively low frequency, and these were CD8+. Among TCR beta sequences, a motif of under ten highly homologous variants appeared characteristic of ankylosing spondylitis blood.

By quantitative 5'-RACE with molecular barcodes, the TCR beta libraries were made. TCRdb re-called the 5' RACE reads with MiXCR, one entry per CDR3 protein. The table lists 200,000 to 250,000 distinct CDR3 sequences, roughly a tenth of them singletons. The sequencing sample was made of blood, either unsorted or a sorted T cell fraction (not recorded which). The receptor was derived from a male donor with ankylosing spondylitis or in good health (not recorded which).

In DNA, the CDR3 is TGCAGCGTCTCGACGGGACAAAGCTCCTACGAGCAGTACTTC. This gives the protein CSVSTGQSSYEQYF. This rearrangement joins TRBV29-1 to TRBJ2-7; TRBD1 might be the D (6 bases). The CDR3 has 14 amino acids. CDR1 SQVTM and CDR2 ANQGSEA come from the germline V gene. Trimming cost V 6 bases and J 0 bases, with 15 bases left between them.